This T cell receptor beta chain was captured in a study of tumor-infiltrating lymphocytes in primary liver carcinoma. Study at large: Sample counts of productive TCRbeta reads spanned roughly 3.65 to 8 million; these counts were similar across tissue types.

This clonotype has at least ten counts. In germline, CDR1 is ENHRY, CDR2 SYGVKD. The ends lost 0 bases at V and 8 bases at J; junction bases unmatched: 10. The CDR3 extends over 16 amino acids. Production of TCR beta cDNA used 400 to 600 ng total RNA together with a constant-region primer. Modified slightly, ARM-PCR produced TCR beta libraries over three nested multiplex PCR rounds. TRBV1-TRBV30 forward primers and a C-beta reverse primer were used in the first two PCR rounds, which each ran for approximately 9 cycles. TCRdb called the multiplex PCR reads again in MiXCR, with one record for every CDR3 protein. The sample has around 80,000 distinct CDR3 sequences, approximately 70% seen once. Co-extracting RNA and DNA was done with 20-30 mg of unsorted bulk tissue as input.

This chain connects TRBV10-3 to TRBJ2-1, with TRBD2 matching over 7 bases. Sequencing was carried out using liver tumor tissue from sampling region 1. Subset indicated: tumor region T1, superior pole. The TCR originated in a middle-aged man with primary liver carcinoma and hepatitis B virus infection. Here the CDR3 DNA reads TGTGCCATCAGTGAGTCTAAGGGCGGGAGCGTCGATGAGCAGTTCTTC. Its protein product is CAISESKGGSVDEQFF.